The entry below gives a single TCR beta chain sequence along with its context. What it binds is unknown. This may arise from a read error, as a much more abundant clone is one base away. This sample was taken from a study of T cells in Graves' hyperthyroidism and ophthalmopathy. The study, taken as a whole, reports: From stable hyperthyroidism, ophthalmopathy was separated by a 13 V-J model.

What was amplified from RNA transcripts were TCR beta CDR3 regions. The HTBI set primed first-round TCR CDR3 RT-PCR. TCRdb re-analysed the multiplex PCR reads in MiXCR, keeping a single row per CDR3 protein. Of hundreds of thousands of distinct CDR3 sequences listed, about 14% are singletons. Each person with ophthalmopathy scored at least 3 on the Clinical Activity Score, reached NOSPECS grade 4 or higher, and had been ill under 3 months. For the diagnoses, clinical symptoms, serum thyroxine and TRAb, thyroid ultrasound and orbital computed tomography were used. The source of the PBMCs was over 8.5 ml of fresh peripheral blood. This CDR3 comprises 16 residues. Germline CDR1 is MGHRA and CDR2 is YSYEKL.

The genes are TRBV4-1 and TRBJ2-1; weak D call: TRBD2 (5 bases). This clonotype was obtained from a man aged 18 to 35 with Graves' ophthalmopathy. Material: blood. CDR3 amino acids: CASSMRGGGFYNEQLF. For the CDR3, the DNA is TGCGCCAGCAGCATGCGAGGCGGCGGGTTCTACAATGAGCAGCTCTTC.